In its sample, the clone carrying this T cell receptor beta chain was seen many times. Node negativity on CT and PET/CT was present in all patients, alongside an absence of prior chemotherapy, radiotherapy or other malignancies. Two-round multiplex PCR on genomic DNA was the method by which TCR beta CDR3 was amplified. Primers specific to each TRBV and TRBJ gene were used in first-round PCR. MiXCR, applied by TCRdb to the multiplex PCR reads, yields one record per CDR3 protein. Of about 28,000 distinct CDR3 sequences in the sample, around 46% were seen once. The sample belongs to a study of prognosis after radiotherapy for stage I lung cancer. About the study: Patients were roughly 13 men and 5 to 7 women aged about 50 to 85, median 74.5 years.

Germline-derived CDR1 and CDR2 are LNHNV and YYDKDF (reference sequence). The CDR3 is made up of 16 amino acids. V gave up 3 bases and J gave up 5 bases; unmatched junction bases: 8. The specimen comprised PBMCs, sampled before or after stereotactic body radiation therapy (not recorded which). This TCR came from a donor at least 50 years old with non-small cell lung cancer. The genes are TRBV15 and TRBJ2-1, with 9 bases that match TRBD2. The chain's CDR3 is CATSRGGSGGNNEQFF. The CDR3, as DNA: TGTGCCACCAGCAGGGGAGGTAGCGGGGGCAACAATGAGCAGTTCTTC. Complete variable domain (other parts from reference TRBV15 and TRBJ2-1): DAMVIQNPRYQVTQFGKPVTLSCSQTLNHNVMYWYQQKSSQAPKLLFHYYDKDFNNEADTPDNFQSRRPNTSFCFLDIRSPGLGDTAMYLCATSRGGSGGNNEQFFGPGTRLTVL.